This is a list of T cell receptor beta chains from one sample in a study of blood T cell repertoires in COVID-19. This table comes from immunoSEQ multiplex PCR, and its TCRdb copy is limited to in-frame clones, with some not included. Of roughly 270,000 clones in the sample, roughly 85% were seen once. The source material was peripheral blood. The receptor set was obtained from a man aged 45-60 years with active or convalescent COVID-19. CDR3s include the opening cysteine and the closing phenylalanine or tryptophan.

V	CDR3
TRBV6-5	CASYGPGLTNEQFF
TRBV15	CATSSAPIQSGGELFF
TRBV5-4	CASSLARDSKETQYF
TRBV16	CASSQERQIFDYGYTF
TRBV7-9	CASSLQGPQETQYF
TRBV6-2/TRBV6-3	CASSRSGSIGGYTF
TRBV5-1	CASSPGPTEGQETQYF
TRBV28	CASSPTDTQYF
TRBV28	CASNQGPYGYTF
TRBV10-1	CASSDTSGSSYEQYF
TRBV28	CASSLSGSGNTIYF
TRBV4-1	CASSPGTARTDTQYF
TRBV14	CASSRGQVGEQFF
TRBV11-2	CASSLDPGGNTIYF
TRBV27	CASSSDRTNYGYTF
TRBV29-1	CSVVGAASTDTQYF
TRBV2	CASTAKRTSIYGEQFF
TRBV29-1	CSGRRQGASKTQYF
TRBV7-9	CASSPGTRELFF
TRBV5-4	CASSLQGFGTEAFF
TRBV5-1	CASSRGTGGYEQYF
TRBV13	CASSVTGGSPLHF
TRBV24-1	CATSDESSGRTGELFF
TRBV5-1	CASRGRGETTEAFF
TRBV2	CASTERTANTEAFF
TRBV14	CASSQTRFYYTF
TRBV7-2	CASSLARTGLSEQYF
TRBV19	CASAGQGNTIYF
TRBV7-9	CASSPRDREPDTQYF
TRBV10-3	CAISESEGFTEAFF